Following are 27 T cell receptor beta chains from one sample sequenced in a study of T-cell memory formation after mild COVID-19. MiXCR, run by TCRdb on the 5' RACE reads, gives a single entry per CDR3 protein. Of over 120,000 distinct CDR3 sequences listed, roughly 21% are singletons. The sequenced sample consisted of PBMCs or a T cell subset sorted from them (not recorded which). Receptor source: an adult woman who had mild COVID-19 (a few samples of this study predate the infection). Cell type and time point are not known.

The CDR3 loop reads CASSMAGGAQTQYF. The CDR3 nucleotides read TGTGCCAGTAGTATGGCCGGGGGCGCGCAGACCCAGTACTTC. The chain recombines TRBV19 with TRBJ2-5; D is possibly TRBD1 or TRBD2 (6 bases each). Germline CDR1 LNHDA, CDR2 SQIVND (reference sequence). This CDR3 has 14 amino acids. With 3 bases removed from V and 6 bases from J, the gap between germline ends came to 14 bases.

This sequence joins TRBV10-3 and TRBJ2-7; D not certain. The CDR3 contains 12 residues. V lost 3 bases and J 3 bases, leaving 6 bases between the germline ends. The V gene's germline CDR1 is ENHRY and CDR2 SYGVKD. The DNA for the CDR3 is TGTGCCATCAGTGATGGCCTCTACGAGCAGTACTTC. Its translation: CAISDGLYEQYF.

The genes are TRBV20-1 and TRBJ2-5, with D possibly TRBD2 on 6 matching bases. The ends were cut back, 0 bases at V and 5 bases at J, with 13 bases in the middle. CDR3 size: 14 residues. In germline, CDR1 is DFQATT, CDR2 SNEGSKA (reference sequence). CDR3 sequence reads: CSAREVGGRETQYF. The CDR3 region has the DNA TGCAGTGCTAGAGAAGTGGGGGGAAGGGAGACCCAGTACTTC.

This clonotype was seen many times. For the CDR3, the DNA is TGTGCCAGCAGTCAAACAGGGGGCTCCTACGAGCAGTACTTC. Translation gives CASSQTGGSYEQYF. The chain employs TRBV6-5 and TRBJ2-7; the match to TRBD1 covers 8 bases. V shed 5 bases, J shed 0 bases, and the junction held 3 bases outside the gene matches. The CDR3 loop spans 14 amino acids. From germline, CDR1 is MNHEY and CDR2 SVGAGI.

In its sample, this clonotype was seen many times. This chain links TRBV18 with TRBJ2-1, with D possibly TRBD2 on 5 matching bases. The V and J ends lost 4 bases and 4 bases respectively, with 8 bases between them. The V gene's germline CDR1 is KGHSH and CDR2 LQKENI. This CDR3 spans 13 amino acids. CDR3 in amino acids: CASSLASYNEQFF. CDR3 bases: TGTGCCAGCTCACTAGCGTCTTACAATGAGCAGTTCTTC.

The rearrangement joins TRBV5-1 to TRBJ2-3; no clear D. V shed 3 bases and J shed 4 bases, with 12 bases lying between them. CDR1 is SGHRS and CDR2 is YFSETQ in the germline V gene. The CDR3 sequence is 14 residues long. The CDR3 DNA is TGCGCCAGCAGCTCGTTGACCGGATCAGATACGCAGTATTTT. Translated, it gives CASSSLTGSDTQYF.

The chain uses TRBV4-2 and TRBJ2-7, with D unresolved. With 1 base removed from V and 6 bases from J, the gap between germline ends came to 10 bases. The germline gives CDR1 LGHNA, CDR2 YNFKEQ. The CDR3 is 13 residues long. The CDR3 loop is CASSQGAQGEQYF. As DNA, the CDR3 is TGTGCCAGCAGCCAAGGGGCTCAAGGCGAGCAGTACTTC.

This chain links TRBV2 with TRBJ1-1; D is undetermined. Germline V CDR1 and CDR2: SNHLY, FYNNEI. Trimming stripped 3 bases from V and 5 bases from J, with 10 bases between. CDR3 size: 13 residues. The CDR3 region has the DNA TGTGCCAGCAGTGATAGGTGGGTAACTGAAGCTTTCTTT. Residues: CASSDRWVTEAFF.

This clonotype was counted a few times. The genes are TRBV12-5 and TRBJ2-1; D tentatively fits TRBD1 or TRBD2 (6 bases each). CDR1 LGHNT and CDR2 FRNRAP come from the germline V gene. V was cut by 5 bases and J by 9 bases, with 14 bases left in between. The CDR3 is 13 amino acids. In DNA form, the CDR3 reads TGTGCTAGTGGTCTTCTGAAGGGGGGTGAGCAGTTCTTC. Protein sequence: CASGLLKGGEQFF.

This chain connects TRBV13 to TRBJ2-6; D might be TRBD1 (6 bases). The V gene's germline CDR1 is PRHDT and CDR2 FYEKMQ (reference sequence). Trimming removed 5 bases from V and 0 bases from J, with 14 bases in between. The CDR3 runs 17 residues. CDR3 in DNA: TGTGCCAGCAGCCCCCGACAGGCCCTCTCTGGGGCCAACGTCCTGACTTTC. It codes for CASSPRQALSGANVLTF.

The table lists this clonotype with many counts. The chain links TRBV12-3 or TRBV12-4 to TRBJ2-3, with 9 bases identical to TRBD1. The CDR3 is made up of 14 amino acids. V lost 7 bases to trimming and J lost 7 bases; unmatched junction nucleotides: 9. In DNA, the CDR3 is TGTGCCAGCATTCCCCCGGGACAGGGAAATACGCAGTATTTT. Its protein is CASIPPGQGNTQYF.

This clonotype was detected a few times. The gene calls are TRBV25-1 and TRBJ2-7; D gene uncertain. Germline loops: CDR1 MGHDK, CDR2 SYGVNS. With 6 bases removed from V and 0 bases from J, the gap between germline ends came to 12 bases. This CDR3 contains 14 residues. The CDR3 nucleotides are TGTGCCAGCAGCTTCGGACGGAACTCCTACGAGCAGTACTTC. Residues: CASSFGRNSYEQYF.

The rearrangement uses TRBV6-2 or TRBV6-3 and TRBJ2-3; D is unclear. CDR3 length: 13 amino acids. Germline CDR1 is MNHEY and CDR2 is SVGEGT. Trimming took off 6 bases at V and 0 bases at J, with 7 bases between the two ends. The CDR3 loop is CASRRLSTDTQYF. CDR3 sequence (DNA): TGTGCCAGCAGGAGACTCAGCACAGATACGCAGTATTTT.

This clonotype was counted between two and nine times. This chain connects TRBV29-1 to TRBJ2-2; 8 positions agree with TRBD2. The CDR3 is 17 residues long. Germline V CDR1 and CDR2: SQVTM, ANQGSEA. The ends lost 6 bases at V and 2 bases at J; junction bases unmatched: 14. CDR3 DNA sequence: TGCAGCGTCTCCTCTCCGGGACTAGTCCGCAACACCGGGGAGCTGTTTTTT. Its protein is CSVSSPGLVRNTGELFF.

This clonotype appeared a few times. It is unclear where the CDR3 begins or ends on the DNA, so no DNA is shown, and the CDR3 is as TCRdb lists it. V and J are TRBV4-1 and TRBJ1-4. From its first to its last residue, the CDR3 has 15 amino acids. Germline CDR1 and CDR2: MGHRA and YSYEKL. This chain's CDR3 is CASTRLATNEKLFFF.

In its sample, this clonotype was seen a few times. This chain uses TRBV5-1 with TRBJ1-1, with D possibly being TRBD1 (6 bases). V was clipped by 4 bases and J by 1 base, with 26 bases between them. The CDR3 has 19 amino acids. CDR1 and CDR2 from the germline V gene are SGHRS and YFSETQ. CDR3 sequence: CASSLVVAGGWSGNTEAFF. In DNA form, the CDR3 reads TGCGCCAGCAGCCTCGTTGTAGCGGGGGGCTGGAGCGGGAACACTGAAGCTTTCTTT. Variable domain in full (rest from reference TRBV5-1 and TRBJ1-1): KAGVTQTPRYLIKTRGQQVTLSCSPISGHRSVSWYQQTPGQGLQFLFEYFSETQRNKGNFPGRFSGRQFSNSRSEMNVSTLELGDSALYLCASSLVVAGGWSGNTEAFFGQGTRLTVV.

The sample holds a few counts of this clonotype. The rearrangement uses TRBV5-1 and TRBJ2-5; no reliable D call. The CDR3 spans 13 residues. The V end was cut by 0 bases, the J end by 5 bases, with 8 bases between. CDR1 is SGHRS, CDR2 YFSETQ, per germline. CDR3 bases: TGCGCCAGCAGCTTGGCCGCCCTGGAGACCCAGTACTTC. This encodes CASSLAALETQYF.

The J gene is TRBJ2-7, the V gene TRBV4-1, with D unresolved. The V gene lost 4 bases and the J gene lost 3 bases, with 10 bases spanning the gap. The germline V gene has CDR1 MGHRA and CDR2 YSYEKL. This CDR3 has 13 amino acids. In nucleotides, the CDR3 is TGCGCCAGCAGCCGGAATGAACTCTACGAGCAGTACTTC. Its translation: CASSRNELYEQYF.

This clonotype was counted a few times. This chain's CDR3 is CASSLSGKYQETQYF. In DNA, the CDR3 is TGTGCCAGCAGCTTATCTGGGAAGTACCAAGAGACCCAGTACTTC. J is TRBJ2-5 and V is TRBV5-8; D remains ambiguous. Germline V gene lookup returns CDR1 SGHTS and CDR2 YDEGEE. The CDR3 sequence is 15 residues long. Trimming removed 2 bases from V and 0 bases from J, with 11 bases in between.

This clonotype was seen a few times. The chain links TRBV20-1 to TRBJ1-5, with D tentatively TRBD1 (5 bases). The CDR3 is made up of 14 amino acids. CDR1 and CDR2 (germline): DFQATT, SNEGSKA (reference sequence). CDR3: CGVMRGNLDQPQHF. CDR3 nucleotides: TGCGGAGTGATGAGGGGCAATTTGGATCAGCCCCAGCATTTT.

This clonotype was picked up many times. This chain connects TRBV9 to TRBJ2-3; possible D gene TRBD1, 6 bases. The CDR3 is 16 amino acids. Germline V lookup: CDR1 SGDLS, CDR2 YYNGEE. The V end lost 0 bases, the J end lost 2 bases, and 13 bases lay between the germline ends. The CDR3: CASSVVGQMATDTQYF. CDR3 nucleotide sequence: TGTGCCAGCAGCGTAGTTGGACAGATGGCCACAGATACGCAGTATTTT.

This chain joins TRBV7-2 and TRBJ1-2; 10 bases map to TRBD1. V shed 5 bases, J shed 8 bases, and the junction held 8 bases outside the gene matches. Germline loops: CDR1 SGHTA, CDR2 FQGNSA. CDR3 length equals 14 residues. The CDR3 region has the DNA TGTGCCAGCAGCCCACGACAGGGGGCGCAAGGCTACACCTTC. As protein: CASSPRQGAQGYTF.

The chain combines TRBV4-2 with TRBJ2-7, with D uncertain. Germline lookup yields CDR1 LGHNA and CDR2 YNFKEQ. This CDR3 has 12 residues. V was pared by 4 bases and J by 0 bases, with 4 bases between. CDR3 loop: CASSLISYEQYF. The DNA for the CDR3 is TGTGCCAGCAGCCTCATCTCCTACGAGCAGTACTTC.

The sample holds a few counts of this clonotype. As DNA, the CDR3 is TGTGCCAGCATCCCAGGGGGCTCGCTCTATGGCTACACCTTC. The encoded protein is CASIPGGSLYGYTF. The V gene is TRBV12-3 or TRBV12-4, the J gene TRBJ1-2; 8 bases fit TRBD1. The CDR3 is 14 residues long. V shed 7 bases and J 4 bases; nucleotides not matched to a gene: 8.

The J gene is TRBJ1-1, the V gene TRBV6-2 or TRBV6-3; TRBD1 aligns across 7 bases. J was trimmed by 4 bases and V by 2 bases; bases with no gene match: 7. The CDR3 is made up of 15 amino acids. CDR1 is MNHEY, CDR2 SVGEGT, per germline. CDR3 bases: TGTGCCAGCAGTTACGGTTCCGGGACAGTCACTGAAGCTTTCTTT. Translation gives CASSYGSGTVTEAFF.

This clonotype was observed a handful of times. The rearrangement joins TRBV12-3 or TRBV12-4 to TRBJ2-5; 14 positions agree with TRBD2. With V trimmed by 11 bases and J by 4 bases, 21 bases remained unmatched. The CDR3 has 19 amino acids. CDR3 sequence reads: CAGQFRTRGLAGVGETQYF. The CDR3 DNA is TGTGCCGGACAATTCAGGACACGGGGACTAGCGGGAGTAGGAGAGACCCAGTACTTC.

The rearrangement uses TRBV5-1 and TRBJ2-1; tentative D call: TRBD1 (5 bases). The CDR3 extends over 13 amino acids. Germline lookup yields CDR1 SGHRS and CDR2 YFSETQ. Trimming took 5 bases from V and 5 from J, leaving 11 bases between them. The CDR3 nucleotides are TGCGCCAGCAGAGACAGAGGTAACAATGAGCAGTTCTTC. Translating gives CASRDRGNNEQFF.